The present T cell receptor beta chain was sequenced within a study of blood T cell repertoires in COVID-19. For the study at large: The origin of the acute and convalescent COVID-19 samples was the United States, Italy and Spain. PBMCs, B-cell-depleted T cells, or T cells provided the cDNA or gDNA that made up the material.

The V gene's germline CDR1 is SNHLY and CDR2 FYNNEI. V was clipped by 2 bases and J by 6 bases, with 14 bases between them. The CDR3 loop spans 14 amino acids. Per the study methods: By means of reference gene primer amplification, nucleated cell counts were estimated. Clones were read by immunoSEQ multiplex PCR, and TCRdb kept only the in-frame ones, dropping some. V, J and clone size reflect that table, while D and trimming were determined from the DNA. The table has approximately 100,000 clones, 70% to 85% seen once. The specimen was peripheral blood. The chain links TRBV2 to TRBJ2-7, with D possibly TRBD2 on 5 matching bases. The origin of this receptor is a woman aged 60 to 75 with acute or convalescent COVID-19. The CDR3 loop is CASSEWEGGAEQYF. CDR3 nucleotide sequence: TGTGCCAGCAGTGAATGGGAAGGAGGAGCCGAGCAGTACTTC.